This record concerns one TCR beta chain sequence. This record belongs to a study of T cell responses to AZD1222 COVID-19 vaccine. CDR3 length: 12 amino acids. From germline, CDR1 is SNHLY and CDR2 FYNNEI. Trimming shortened V by 10 bases and J by 4 bases, and 13 bases separated the two germline ends. The method was immunoSEQ multiplex PCR; TCRdb's version includes in-frame clones alone and lacks a portion of them. The sample has 80,000 to 100,000 clones, around nine tenths seen once. The specimen comprised peripheral blood, sampled on day 0 of MenACWY control vaccination. This chain joins TRBV2 and TRBJ1-2; D not certain. This TCR came from an adult in good health. The CDR3 loop is CATGLDLYGYTF. CDR3 DNA: TGTGCCACCGGATTGGACCTCTATGGCTACACCTTC.